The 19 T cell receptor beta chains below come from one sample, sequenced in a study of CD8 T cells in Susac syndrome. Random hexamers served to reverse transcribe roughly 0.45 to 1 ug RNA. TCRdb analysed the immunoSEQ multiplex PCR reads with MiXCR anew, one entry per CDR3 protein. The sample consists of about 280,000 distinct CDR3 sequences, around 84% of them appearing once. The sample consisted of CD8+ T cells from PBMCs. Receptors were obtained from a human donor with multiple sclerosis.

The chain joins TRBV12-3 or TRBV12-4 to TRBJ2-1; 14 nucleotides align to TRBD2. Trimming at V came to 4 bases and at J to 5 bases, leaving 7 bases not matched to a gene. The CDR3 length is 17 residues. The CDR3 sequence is CASSSRGTSGSHNEQFF. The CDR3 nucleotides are TGTGCCAGCAGTTCCCGTGGGACTAGCGGGAGTCACAATGAGCAGTTCTTC.

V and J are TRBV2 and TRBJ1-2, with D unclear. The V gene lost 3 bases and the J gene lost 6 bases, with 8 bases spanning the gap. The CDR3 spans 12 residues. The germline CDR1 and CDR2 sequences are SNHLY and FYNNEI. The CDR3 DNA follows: TGTGCCAGCAGTGAGTTGCGGGATGGCTACACCTTC. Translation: CASSELRDGYTF. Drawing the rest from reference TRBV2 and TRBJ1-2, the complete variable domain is EPEVTQTPSHQVTQMGQEVILRCVPISNHLYFYWYRQILGQKVEFLVSFYNNEISEKSEIFDDQFSVERPDGSNFTLKIRSTKLEDSAMYFCASSELRDGYTFGSGTRLTVV.

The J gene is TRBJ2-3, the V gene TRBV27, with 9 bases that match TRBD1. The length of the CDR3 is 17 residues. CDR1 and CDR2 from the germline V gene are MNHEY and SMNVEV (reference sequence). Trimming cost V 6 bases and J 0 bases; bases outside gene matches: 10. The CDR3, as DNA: TGTGCCAGCAGCCTAAGCCCGGACAGGGGAAGCACAGATACGCAGTATTTT. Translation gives CASSLSPDRGSTDTQYF.

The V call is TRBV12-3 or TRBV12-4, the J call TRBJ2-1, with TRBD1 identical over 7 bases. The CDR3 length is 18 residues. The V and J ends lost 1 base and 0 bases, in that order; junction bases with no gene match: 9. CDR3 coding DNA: TGTGCCAGCAGTTTAGGGGAACAGGGGTTTTACTCCTACAATGAGCAGTTCTTC. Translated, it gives CASSLGEQGFYSYNEQFF.

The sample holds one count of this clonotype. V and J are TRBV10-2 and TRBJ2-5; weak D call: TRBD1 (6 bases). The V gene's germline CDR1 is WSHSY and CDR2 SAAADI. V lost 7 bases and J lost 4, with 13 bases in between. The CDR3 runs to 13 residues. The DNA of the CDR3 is TGCGCCAGCAAACCAGGCAGGGGAGAGACCCAGTACTTC. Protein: CASKPGRGETQYF.

This chain's CDR3 is CASSGATLFF. The DNA for the CDR3 is TGTGCCAGCAGCGGGGCTACTTTATTCTTC. The chain has TRBV9 and TRBJ2-1; D remains ambiguous. Per the germline V gene, CDR1 is SGDLS and CDR2 is YYNGEE. The germline V and J ends were trimmed by 3 bases and 16 bases, with 11 bases remaining between them. This CDR3 has 10 residues.

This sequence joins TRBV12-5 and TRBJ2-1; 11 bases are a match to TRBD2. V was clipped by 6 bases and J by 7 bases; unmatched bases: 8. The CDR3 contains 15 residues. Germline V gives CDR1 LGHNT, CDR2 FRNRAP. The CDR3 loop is CASGSTSGESNEQFF. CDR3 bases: TGTGCTAGTGGGTCGACTAGCGGGGAGTCGAATGAGCAGTTCTTC. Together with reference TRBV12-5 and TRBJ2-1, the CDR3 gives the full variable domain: DARVTQTPRHKVTEMGQEVTMRCQPILGHNTVFWYRQTMMQGLELLAYFRNRAPLDDSGMPKDRFSAEMPDATLATLKIQPSEPRDSAVYFCASGSTSGESNEQFFGPGTRLTVL.

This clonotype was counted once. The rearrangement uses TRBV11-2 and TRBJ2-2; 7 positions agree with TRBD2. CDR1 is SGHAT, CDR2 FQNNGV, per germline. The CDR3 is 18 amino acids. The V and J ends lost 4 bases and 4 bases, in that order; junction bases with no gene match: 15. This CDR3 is CASSSKRDYAFGTGELFF. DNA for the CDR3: TGTGCCAGCAGCTCGAAGCGGGATTACGCCTTTGGCACCGGGGAGCTGTTTTTT.

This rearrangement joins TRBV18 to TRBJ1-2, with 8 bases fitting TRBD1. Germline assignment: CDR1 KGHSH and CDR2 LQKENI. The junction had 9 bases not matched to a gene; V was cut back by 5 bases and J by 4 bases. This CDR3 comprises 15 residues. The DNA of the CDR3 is TGTGCCAGCTCAATCAGTGAGGGGACAGGCTATGGCTACACCTTC. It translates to CASSISEGTGYGYTF.

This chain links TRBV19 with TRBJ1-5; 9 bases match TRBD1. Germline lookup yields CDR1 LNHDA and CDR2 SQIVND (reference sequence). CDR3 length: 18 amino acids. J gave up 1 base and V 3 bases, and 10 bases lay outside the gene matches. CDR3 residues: CASSIGDRVSRSNQPQHF. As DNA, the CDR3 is TGTGCCAGTAGTATTGGGGACAGGGTAAGTCGGAGCAATCAGCCCCAGCATTTT. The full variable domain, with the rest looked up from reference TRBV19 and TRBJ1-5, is DGGITQSPKYLFRKEGQNVTLSCEQNLNHDAMYWYRQDPGQGLRLIYYSQIVNDFQKGDIAEGYSVSREKKESFPLTVTSAQKNPTAFYLCASSIGDRVSRSNQPQHFGDGTRLSIL.

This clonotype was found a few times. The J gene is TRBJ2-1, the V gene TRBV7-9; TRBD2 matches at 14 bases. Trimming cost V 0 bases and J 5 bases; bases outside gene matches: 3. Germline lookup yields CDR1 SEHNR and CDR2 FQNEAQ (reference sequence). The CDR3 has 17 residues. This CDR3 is CASSLATGLAGDNEQFF. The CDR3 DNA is TGTGCCAGCAGCTTAGCGACGGGACTAGCGGGAGACAATGAGCAGTTCTTC.

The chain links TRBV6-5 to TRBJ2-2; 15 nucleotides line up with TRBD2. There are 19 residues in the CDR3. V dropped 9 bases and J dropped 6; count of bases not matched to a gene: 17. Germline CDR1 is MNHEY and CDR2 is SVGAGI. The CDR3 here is CASELRRTSGRAGSGELFF. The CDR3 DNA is TGTGCCAGTGAGTTACGAAGGACTAGCGGGAGGGCCGGATCCGGGGAGCTGTTTTTT.

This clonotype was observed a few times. CDR3 nucleotides: TGCAGTGCTAGATGGACAGAGACAAACACCGGGGAGCTGTTTTTT. This translates into CSARWTETNTGELFF. This chain links TRBV20-1 with TRBJ2-2; perhaps TRBD1 as D (6 bases). Germline V gene lookup returns CDR1 DFQATT and CDR2 SNEGSKA (reference sequence). The CDR3 contains 15 residues. Trimming cost V 2 bases and J 2 bases, with 12 bases left between them.

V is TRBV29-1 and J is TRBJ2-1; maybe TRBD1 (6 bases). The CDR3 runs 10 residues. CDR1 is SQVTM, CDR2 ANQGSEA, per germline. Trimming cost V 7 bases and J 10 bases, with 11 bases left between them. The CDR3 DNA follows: TGCAGCGACAGGGACACCGAGCAGTTCTTC. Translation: CSDRDTEQFF.

The CDR3 is CSAKTGEKGFF. The CDR3 nucleotides read TGCAGTGCTAAAACAGGGGAAAAAGGTTTCTTT. The chain couples TRBV20-1 to TRBJ1-1; TRBD1 matches at 7 bases. CDR1 is DFQATT, CDR2 SNEGSKA, per germline (reference sequence). The CDR3 extends over 11 amino acids. With V trimmed by 4 bases and J by 13 bases, 9 bases remained unmatched.

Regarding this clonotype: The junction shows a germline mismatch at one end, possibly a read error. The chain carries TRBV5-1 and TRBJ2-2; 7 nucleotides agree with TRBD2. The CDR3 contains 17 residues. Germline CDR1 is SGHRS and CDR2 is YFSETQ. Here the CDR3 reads CASSFSSGGSNTGEPFF. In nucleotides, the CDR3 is TGCGCCAGCAGCTTTTCTAGCGGAGGCTCGAACACCGGGGAGCCGTTTTTT.

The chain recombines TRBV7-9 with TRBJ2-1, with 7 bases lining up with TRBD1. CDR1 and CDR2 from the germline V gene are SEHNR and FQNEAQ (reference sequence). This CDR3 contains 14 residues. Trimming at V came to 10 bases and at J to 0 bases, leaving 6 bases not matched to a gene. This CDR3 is CATEGDSSYNEQFF. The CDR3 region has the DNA TGTGCCACGGAAGGGGACAGCTCCTACAATGAGCAGTTCTTC.

This CDR3 is CASSPDRFNQPQHF. The CDR3 bases are TGTGCCAGTAGCCCGGACAGGTTCAATCAGCCCCAGCATTTT. The genes are TRBV19 and TRBJ1-5; 7 bases are shared with TRBD1. CDR1 is LNHDA, CDR2 SQIVND, per germline (reference sequence). The CDR3 length is 14 residues. V lost 6 bases, J lost 3 bases, and 5 bases stayed unmatched.

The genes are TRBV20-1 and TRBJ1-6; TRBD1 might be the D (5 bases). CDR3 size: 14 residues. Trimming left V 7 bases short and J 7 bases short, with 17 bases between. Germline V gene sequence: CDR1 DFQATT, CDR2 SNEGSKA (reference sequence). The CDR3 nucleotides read TGCAGTGTAAAGGGGTCGTTTCGGAATTCACCCCTCCACTTT. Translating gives CSVKGSFRNSPLHF.